These 13 T cell receptor beta chains were all obtained from the same sample, sequenced in a study of tumor and adjacent non-tumor tissue in lung cancer. TCRbeta libraries were built with three rounds of nested PCR, modified from ARM-PCR. MiXCR, run by TCRdb on the multiplex PCR reads, gives a single entry per CDR3 protein. The sample yields 91,000 or so distinct CDR3 sequences, 67% seen once. The template was RNA from unsorted bulk tissue. The sequenced material came from lung tumor tissue. Source of these receptors: a man between 60 and 70 years old with non-small cell lung cancer.

This clonotype has a count of ten or more. This rearrangement joins TRBV7-8 to TRBJ2-2, with D perhaps assigned TRBD1 or TRBD2 (5 bases each). This CDR3 is 15 amino acids long. The V and J ends lost 5 bases and 3 bases respectively, with 13 bases between them. Looked up from germline, CDR1 is SGHVS and CDR2 is FQNEAQ. Written as DNA, the CDR3 is TGTGCCAGCAGCCCGGGACGGTTCGACACCGGGGAGCTGTTTTTT. Translating gives CASSPGRFDTGELFF.

Concerning this clonotype itself: At one end the junction does not follow the germline gene, possibly because of a read error. The chain links TRBV10-3 to TRBJ2-2, with D possibly being TRBD2 (5 bases). This CDR3 has 16 amino acids. Germline V gene sequence: CDR1 ENHRY, CDR2 SYGVKD. The CDR3 region is CATSESEVINTGELFF. The DNA of the CDR3 is TGTGCCACCAGTGAGTCGGAGGTGATTAACACCGGGGAGCTGTTTTTT.

In regard to this clonotype: As the CDR3 is not closed by the conserved phenylalanine or tryptophan, this likely results from a read error. The chain has TRBV4-3 and TRBJ1-2; D is possibly TRBD1 (5 bases). Looked up from germline, CDR1 is LGHNA and CDR2 is YSLEER. The CDR3 length is 15 residues. CDR3 amino acids: CASTQDLGARYGYTS. The CDR3 coding sequence is TGCGCCAGCACCCAAGATTTAGGGGCTCGCTATGGCTACACCTCC.

V is TRBV11-2 and J is TRBJ2-7, with 10 bases identical to TRBD2. The CDR3 extends over 15 amino acids. Germline lookup yields CDR1 SGHAT and CDR2 FQNNGV. V trimming: 7 bases; J trimming: 3 bases; junction bases outside the gene matches: 9. Here the CDR3 DNA reads TGTGCCAGCACCCCACGGCCTAGCGGGAGCTACGAGCAGTACTTC. Translated: CASTPRPSGSYEQYF.

This clonotype was picked up many times. J is TRBJ2-4 and V is TRBV4-1; the D is unclear. Germline CDR1 reads MGHRA; CDR2 reads YSYEKL. V lost 7 bases to trimming and J lost 0 bases, with 10 bases between them. The CDR3 has 14 amino acids. The chain's CDR3 is CASTPALAKNIQYF. CDR3 sequence (DNA): TGCGCCAGCACCCCGGCCCTAGCCAAAAACATTCAGTACTTC.

The genes are TRBV5-4 and TRBJ2-1; D may be TRBD2 (6 bases). Per germline, CDR1 SGHNT and CDR2 YYREEE (reference sequence). This CDR3 is built from 13 residues. With 9 bases removed from V and 5 bases from J, the gap between germline ends came to 15 bases. The CDR3 DNA sequence: TGTGCCAACATTGGGCCGGGGGACAATGAGCAGTTCTTC. Its translation: CANIGPGDNEQFF.

A few counts support this clonotype. A clone one base away is much larger, so this may be a read error. The rearrangement uses TRBV29-1 and TRBJ1-1, with 9 positions matching TRBD1. Germline V gene sequence: CDR1 SQVTM, CDR2 ANQGSEA. CDR3 length: 13 residues. CDR3 sequence (DNA): TGCAGCTCTGCCGGGACAGGGTCGACTGGAGCTTCCTTT. Residues: CSSAGTGSTGASF.

In the case of this clonotype: The germline gene is not matched at one end of the junction; a read error may be the cause. The V gene is TRBV7-9, the J gene TRBJ2-2; D is ambiguous. Germline assignment: CDR1 SEHNR and CDR2 FQNEAQ (reference sequence). CDR3 size: 12 residues. The DNA of the CDR3 is TGTGTCAGCAGCATGAGTACCGGGGAGCTGTTTTTT. Encoded protein: CVSSMSTGELFF. Drawing the rest from reference TRBV7-9 and TRBJ2-2, the complete variable domain is DTGVSQNPRHKITKRGQNVTFRCDPISEHNRLYWYRQTLGQGPEFLTYFQNEAQLEKSRLLSDRFSAERPKGSFSTLEIQRTEQGDSAMYLCVSSMSTGELFFGEGSRLTVL.

With regard to this clonotype: A single base separates this from a much larger clone, so it may be a read error. The chain recombines TRBV7-9 with TRBJ1-4, with a tentative D call TRBD1 (6 bases). Between the trimmed V and J ends, which lost 2 bases and 7 bases, there was a span of 11 bases. The CDR3 loop spans 14 amino acids. In germline, CDR1 is SEHNR, CDR2 FQNEAQ (reference sequence). The CDR3 sequence is CASSLIGGGEKLFF. The CDR3 DNA sequence: TGTGCCAGCAGCTTAATAGGGGGAGGTGAAAAACTGTTTTTT. Combining the CDR3 with reference TRBV7-9 and TRBJ1-4 gives the whole variable domain DTGVSQNPRHKITKRGQNVTFRCDPISEHNRLYWYRQTLGQGPEFLTYFQNEAQLEKSRLLSDRFSAERPKGSFSTLEIQRTEQGDSAMYLCASSLIGGGEKLFFGSGTQLSVL.

Notes on this clonotype: Without the conserved terminal phenylalanine or tryptophan, this CDR3 likely stems from a read error. The J gene is TRBJ1-5, the V gene TRBV12-3 or TRBV12-4, with unresolved D. The end of the DNA fits TRBJ2-3 better, so the J call may be wrong. This CDR3 has 13 amino acids. The CDR3 sequence: CASSFYRNQPQYY. The CDR3, as DNA: TGTGCCAGCAGTTTTTATAGGAACCAGCCCCAGTATTAT.

This clonotype was counted a single time. This may arise from a read error, as a much more abundant clone is one base away. The chain joins TRBV7-9 to TRBJ2-1; 7 bases match TRBD2. The length of the CDR3 is 15 residues. The ends lost 5 bases at V and 9 bases at J; junction bases unmatched: 13. CDR1 and CDR2 from the germline V gene are SEHNR and FQNEAQ (reference sequence). CDR3 in amino acids: CASSPPGLSGREQFF. DNA of the CDR3: TGTGCCAGCAGCCCCCCGGGACTATCGGGCCGTGAGCAGTTCTTC.

As regards this clonotype: This CDR3 fails to terminate in the conserved phenylalanine or tryptophan, so it likely reflects a read error. The chain combines TRBV6-2 or TRBV6-3 with TRBJ2-1; the D gene is possibly TRBD1 (5 bases). Trimming took off 9 bases at V and 6 bases at J, with 18 bases between the two ends. This CDR3 spans 14 amino acids. The V gene's germline CDR1 is MNHEY and CDR2 SVGEGT. CDR3 residues: CARGYLQVSNEQFI. CDR3 bases: TGTGCCAGGGGTTACTTACAGGTGTCCAATGAGCAGTTCATC.

The chain links TRBV20-1 to TRBJ1-1, with D possibly matching TRBD1 (6 bases). The CDR3 consists of 17 residues. Trimming cost V 0 bases and J 1 base, with 18 bases left between them. Germline CDR1 reads DFQATT; CDR2 reads SNEGSKA (reference sequence). CDR3 sequence (DNA): TGCAGTGCTAGAGATCTAAACAGGGATCTTAAGAACACTGAAGCTTTCTTT. It encodes CSARDLNRDLKNTEAFF.